This is a list of T cell receptor beta chains from one sample in a study of OX40 agonist ivuxolimab in advanced cancers. The data were produced by immunoSEQ multiplex PCR, yet TCRdb's version contains in-frame clones alone and is incomplete. The data show about 40,000 clones, about 91% seen once. Source: CD4+ or CD8+ T cells sorted from blood, taken in a trial of the OX40 agonist ivuxolimab. All receptors derive from an adult with an advanced solid tumor such as melanoma, head and neck, liver or kidney cancer. Each CDR3 is given with its conserved first and last residue. The D gene is left open where the match is weak. Expanded clones are given a class, and other clones once, few, many or no size at all.

15 TRBJ2-2 TRBV7-3 TRBD1 . TGTGCCAGCAGCCCGACAGGGTATAACACCGGGGAGCTGTTTTTT CASSPTGYNTGELFF
15 TRBJ2-7 TRBV9 TRBD1 . TGTGCCAGCAGCGCGAGGACAGGGGCCTCCTACGAGCAGTACTTC CASSARTGASYEQYF
15 TRBJ2-3 TRBV5-5 . . TGTGCCAGCAGCTTGGTAGACGGCAGCACAGATACGCAGTATTTT CASSLVDGSTDTQYF
15 TRBJ2-2 TRBV4-1 . . TGCGCCAGCAGCCAAGACAGGCTGATTGCCGGGGAGCTGTTTTTT CASSQDRLIAGELFF
14 TRBJ1-1 TRBV28 TRBD1 . TGTGCCAGCAGTCCGAGGGGGCGTGGCACTGAAGCTTTCTTT CASSPRGRGTEAFF
15 TRBJ2-1 TRBV27 . once TGTGCCAGCACAAGACGACAAGGGTGGGTCAATGAGCAGTTCTTC CASTRRQGWVNEQFF
16 TRBJ2-5 TRBV7-9 . . TGTGCCAGCAGCCCCTTTGGAGGGAATGTACGAGAGACCCAGTACTTC CASSPFGGNVRETQYF
13 TRBJ2-7 TRBV10-3 . . TGTGCCATCAGACCAGGGTCCCCCTACGAGCAGTACTTC CAIRPGSPYEQYF
12 TRBJ2-3 TRBV14 . . TGTGCCAGCAGCCAACACACAGATACGCAGTATTTT CASSQHTDTQYF
16 TRBJ1-4 TRBV11-2 TRBD1 . TGTGCCAGCAGCTCAGGGGGGGCGGCAACTAATGAAAAACTGTTTTTT CASSSGGAATNEKLFF
16 TRBJ2-3 TRBV5-6 TRBD1 . TGTGCCAGCAGCCCAGGTCGGACAGGGGCCGTGGATACGCAGTATTTT CASSPGRTGAVDTQYF